This T cell receptor (beta chain) came from a study of CD8+ T cells in alopecia areata. Once RNA had been extracted, it was reverse transcribed into cDNA to act as the sequencing template. Sequencing was performed with immunoSEQ multiplex PCR; in TCRdb, only in-frame clones are kept and a portion is missing. The table includes hundreds of thousands of clones, about 62% detected once. This clone was observed a few times. Its antigen is unidentified. Study-wide points: Patients shared TCRs less clearly than mice did, possibly for HLA-related reasons.

The treatment here: oral pan-JAK inhibitor, 5-10 mg twice daily. The CDR3 runs to 13 residues. The germline CDR1 and CDR2 sequences are MNHEY and SVGAGI. Trimming removed 3 bases from V and 3 bases from J, with 8 bases in between. Material: CD4+ T cells sorted from blood, obtained at week 24, from a patient treated with tofacitinib. The TCR was taken from a human donor with alopecia areata. The J gene is TRBJ1-1, the V gene TRBV6-5, with no clear D. The CDR3 DNA follows: TGTGCCAGCAGTTATGAAGATTACACTGAAGCTTTCTTT. Translated, it gives CASSYEDYTEAFF.